The 21 T cell receptor beta chains below were found in one sample sequenced in a study of blood T cell repertoires in COVID-19. Profiled with immunoSEQ multiplex PCR; TCRdb holds only in-frame clones, not every one. The sample has around 250,000 clones; about four fifths are singletons. Sample: peripheral blood. Receptor source: a woman aged 18 to 35 with acute or convalescent COVID-19.

This clone came up once. V is TRBV18 and J is TRBJ1-1; D perhaps matches TRBD1 (6 bases). The germline CDR1 and CDR2 sequences are KGHSH and LQKENI. V lost 3 bases to trimming and J lost 4 bases, with 15 bases between them. This CDR3 spans 15 amino acids. CDR3 region: CASSPSRDITTEAFF. CDR3 sequence (DNA): TGTGCCAGCTCACCGTCCCGGGACATTACCACTGAAGCTTTCTTT.

V gene TRBV18 combines with J gene TRBJ1-2, with D possibly matching TRBD1 (6 bases). The CDR3 runs to 15 residues. Trimming took 3 bases from V and 3 from J, leaving 14 bases between them. CDR1 and CDR2 from the germline V gene are KGHSH and LQKENI. The CDR3, as DNA: TGTGCCAGCTCACCGGTGGCAGGGGTGGACTATGGCTACACCTTC. Its protein product is CASSPVAGVDYGYTF. The full variable domain, completed using reference TRBV18 and TRBJ1-2, is NAGVMQNPRHLVRRRGQEARLRCSPMKGHSHVYWYRQLPEEGLKFMVYLQKENIIDESGMPKERFSAEFPKEGPSILRIQQVVRGDSAAYFCASSPVAGVDYGYTFGSGTRLTVV.

This CDR3 is CASSPPEYGGTDTQYF. CDR3 in DNA: TGTGCCAGCTCACCACCGGAATACGGGGGCACAGATACGCAGTATTTT. The rearrangement uses TRBV18 and TRBJ2-3, with D possibly being TRBD2 (5 bases). Germline CDR1 and CDR2: KGHSH and LQKENI. This CDR3 is built from 16 residues. V was clipped by 0 bases and J by 1 base, with 11 bases between them.

The chain couples TRBV3-1 (or the pseudogene TRBV3-2) to TRBJ2-3; 10 bases align to TRBD2. Germline assignment: CDR1 LGHDT and CDR2 YNNKEL (reference sequence). J lost 4 bases, V lost 2 bases, and 9 bases had no gene match. The CDR3 contains 17 residues. The CDR3 coding sequence is TGTGCCAGCAGCCAAACGTTGACTAGCGGGCTTTCAGATACGCAGTATTTT. Translation gives CASSQTLTSGLSDTQYF.

Note on this clone: A much larger clone is a single base away; this may be a read error. The chain has TRBV2 and TRBJ1-2, with 7 bases identical to TRBD1. Germline V lookup: CDR1 SNHLY, CDR2 FYNNEI. The CDR3 runs 13 residues. V shed 6 bases and J 2 bases; nucleotides not matched to a gene: 3. In DNA form, the CDR3 reads TGTGCCAGCAGCCCGGGACAGAACTATGGCTACACCTTC. This translates into CASSPGQNYGYTF. Supplemented by reference TRBV2 and TRBJ1-2, the full variable domain reads EPEVTQTPSHQVTQMGQEVILRCVPISNHLYFYWYRQILGQKVEFLVSFYNNEISEKSEIFDDQFSVERPDGSNFTLKIRSTKLEDSAMYFCASSPGQNYGYTFGSGTRLTVV.

V gene TRBV6-6 combines with J gene TRBJ1-3; 7 bases map to TRBD1. V lost 6 bases to trimming and J lost 0 bases; unmatched junction nucleotides: 2. Germline CDR1 and CDR2: MNHNY and SVGAGI (reference sequence). The CDR3 runs to 14 residues. The CDR3 DNA is TGTGCCAGCAGCGGGACAGACTCTGGAAACACCATATATTTT. It encodes CASSGTDSGNTIYF.

This chain uses TRBV3-1 (or the pseudogene TRBV3-2) with TRBJ2-1; weak D call: TRBD2 (6 bases). Per the germline V gene, CDR1 is LGHDT and CDR2 is YNNKEL (reference sequence). V lost 4 bases, J lost 4 bases, and 17 bases lay in between. There are 16 residues in the CDR3. The CDR3 DNA follows: TGTGCCAGCAGCCCCAACCTACGGAGGGTTTACAATGAGCAGTTCTTC. It codes for CASSPNLRRVYNEQFF.

The chain carries TRBV19 and TRBJ2-1; 10 bases fit TRBD2. This CDR3 is built from 17 residues. J lost 1 base, V lost 5 bases, and 8 bases had no gene match. Germline V gives CDR1 LNHDA, CDR2 SQIVND (reference sequence). Here the CDR3 DNA reads TGTGCCAGTAGTCCACGGACTAGCGGTCTTTCCTACAATGAGCAGTTCTTC. Protein: CASSPRTSGLSYNEQFF.

As DNA, the CDR3 is TGTGCCAGCAGTCCCCGGGACACATTCTCCTACGAGCAGTACTTC. As protein: CASSPRDTFSYEQYF. The rearrangement joins TRBV6-6 to TRBJ2-7; a weak D match, TRBD1 (6 bases). Germline loops: CDR1 MNHNY, CDR2 SVGAGI (reference sequence). V shed 5 bases and J shed 0 bases, with 14 bases lying between them. CDR3 length: 15 residues.

The chain joins TRBV28 to TRBJ2-7; D is uncertain. CDR1 MDHEN and CDR2 SYDVKM come from the germline V gene. The CDR3 loop spans 17 amino acids. The V end was cut by 10 bases, the J end by 0 bases, with 25 bases between. In nucleotides, the CDR3 is TGTGCCACCACGAGTGTTAGGATGGGCGTTAGCTCCTACGAGCAGTACTTC. Translating it yields CATTSVRMGVSSYEQYF.

A single count supports this clone. The chain links TRBV4-3 to TRBJ1-1; D is undetermined. Germline assignment: CDR1 LGHNA and CDR2 YSLEER. The CDR3 length is 14 residues. The germline V and J ends were trimmed by 0 bases and 1 base, with 6 bases remaining between them. The DNA of the CDR3 is TGCGCCAGCAGCCAAGATTCATGGAACACTGAAGCTTTCTTT. It encodes CASSQDSWNTEAFF.

This clone turned up a few times. V gene TRBV10-3 combines with J gene TRBJ2-7; no reliable D call. The V gene lost 3 bases and the J gene lost 6 bases, with 9 bases spanning the gap. Germline V gene sequence: CDR1 ENHRY, CDR2 SYGVKD. The CDR3 length is 12 residues. In DNA form, the CDR3 reads TGTGCCATCAGTGATCGTGTCGGCGAGCAGTACTTC. Protein: CAISDRVGEQYF.

The chain employs TRBV30 and TRBJ2-1; 10 nucleotides match TRBD2. The CDR3 covers 15 residues. V was clipped by 4 bases and J by 9 bases; unmatched bases: 12. The germline V gene encodes CDR1 GTSNPN and CDR2 SVGIG (reference sequence). CDR3 residues: CAWKGLAGVPAEQFF. The CDR3 DNA reads as TGTGCCTGGAAGGGCCTAGCGGGAGTCCCCGCTGAGCAGTTCTTC.

The genes are TRBV6-5 and TRBJ2-5; tentative D call: TRBD1 (5 bases). V lost 11 bases to trimming and J lost 5 bases, with 18 bases between them. CDR1 MNHEY and CDR2 SVGAGI come from the germline V gene. CDR3 size: 13 residues. The CDR3 nucleotides are TGTGCCGCCGGACCAGGGTTAGGGGAGACCCAGTACTTC. Translating gives CAAGPGLGETQYF.

This chain connects TRBV28 to TRBJ2-3; D gene uncertain. The V gene lost 3 bases and the J gene lost 3 bases, with 10 bases spanning the gap. CDR1 is MDHEN, CDR2 SYDVKM, per germline. The CDR3 runs 14 residues. CDR3 DNA sequence: TGTGCCAGCAGTTTCAGGATAAGAACAGATACGCAGTATTTT. Its protein is CASSFRIRTDTQYF.

The count of this clone is one. The chain is built from TRBV3-1 (or the pseudogene TRBV3-2) and TRBJ2-1; D unclear. Germline CDR1 LGHDT, CDR2 YNNKEL (reference sequence). The CDR3 extends over 17 amino acids. Trimming stripped 4 bases from V and 0 bases from J, with 16 bases between. CDR3 in DNA: TGTGCCAGCAGCCCCAGGTTGGCTACACTCTCCTACAATGAGCAGTTCTTC. Residues: CASSPRLATLSYNEQFF.

This clone has just a few counts. J is TRBJ1-1 and V is TRBV19; D gene ambiguous. Trimming removed 6 bases at V and 0 bases at J, with 11 bases between. Per germline, CDR1 LNHDA and CDR2 SQIVND (reference sequence). The CDR3 has 14 amino acids. The CDR3 DNA follows: TGTGCCAGTAGGTCACAGCTTATGAACACTGAAGCTTTCTTT. It codes for CASRSQLMNTEAFF.

The V call is TRBV4-3, the J call TRBJ2-7; TRBD1 matches at 8 bases. V was clipped by 4 bases and J by 0 bases; unmatched bases: 11. The CDR3 length is 17 residues. Per germline, CDR1 LGHNA and CDR2 YSLEER. Written as DNA, the CDR3 is TGCGCCAGCAGCCTCGGTGTGGGACAGGACAACTCCTACGAGCAGTACTTC. Translated: CASSLGVGQDNSYEQYF.

This chain uses TRBV20-1 with TRBJ1-6; 7 positions agree with TRBD1. The CDR3 consists of 15 residues. V lost 3 bases and J lost 3; bases outside the gene matches: 5. Germline V CDR1 and CDR2: DFQATT, SNEGSKA (reference sequence). The chain's CDR3 is CSASEGASYNSPLHF. The CDR3 DNA reads as TGCAGTGCTAGTGAGGGGGCTAGCTATAATTCACCCCTCCACTTT.

This clone showed up just a few times. This rearrangement joins TRBV7-9 to TRBJ2-7; 10 bases are a match to TRBD2. Germline V CDR1 and CDR2: SEHNR, FQNEAQ (reference sequence). The CDR3 is made up of 14 amino acids. V lost 7 bases, J lost 3 bases, and 6 bases stayed unmatched. This chain's CDR3 is CASKREGRFYEQYF. Here the CDR3 DNA reads TGTGCCAGCAAGCGGGAGGGCCGCTTCTACGAGCAGTACTTC.

The V and J genes are TRBV19 and TRBJ1-1; D unclear. This CDR3 has 14 amino acids. Trimming left V 4 bases short and J 7 bases short, with 16 bases between. Germline values: CDR1 LNHDA, CDR2 SQIVND (reference sequence). The CDR3: CASSRAQFYFEAFF. Here the CDR3 DNA reads TGTGCCAGTAGTAGGGCACAGTTCTACTTTGAAGCTTTCTTT.